A selection of T cell receptor beta chains follows, all from one sample in a study of cytomegalovirus exposure and HLA in healthy donors. The data were produced by immunoSEQ multiplex PCR, yet TCRdb's version contains in-frame clones alone and is incomplete. The sample lists 130,000 to 150,000 clones, 64% occurring once. Sample: PBMCs. All receptors derive from a woman between 25 and 40 years old in good health and CMV-seropositive. Both conserved end residues are part of each CDR3. The D gene is left open where the match is weak. The size field is filled for only some rows; it gives once, few, many or a size class.

J: TRBJ2-5
D: -
size: -
V: TRBV5-1
CDR3: CASSILIDRSPETQYF
DNA: TGCGCCAGCAGCATACTAATAGACAGGAGCCCAGAGACCCAGTACTTC

J: TRBJ1-6
D: TRBD1
size: -
V: TRBV10-3
CDR3: CAIRGQGKGSYNSPLHF
DNA: TGTGCCATCAGGGGACAGGGTAAAGGATCCTATAATTCACCCCTCCACTTT

J: TRBJ2-3
D: -
size: -
V: TRBV11-3
CDR3: CASSQESTDTQYF
DNA: TGTGCCAGCAGCCAGGAAAGCACAGATACGCAGTATTTT

J: TRBJ1-6
D: -
size: -
V: TRBV2
CDR3: CASSGSGNSPLHF
DNA: TGTGCCAGCAGTGGTTCAGGAAATTCACCCCTCCACTTT

J: TRBJ2-3
D: TRBD2
size: -
V: TRBV30
CDR3: CAWSVSGLADTQYF
DNA: TGTGCCTGGAGTGTATCGGGACTAGCAGATACGCAGTATTTT

J: TRBJ1-3
D: -
size: -
V: TRBV28
CDR3: CASTAGGLGNTIYF
DNA: TGTGCCAGCACCGCGGGGGGGCTTGGAAACACCATATATTTT

J: TRBJ1-1
D: -
size: once
V: TRBV11-2
CDR3: CASSLGANTEAFF
DNA: TGTGCCAGCAGCTTAGGAGCGAACACTGAAGCTTTCTTT

J: TRBJ1-5
D: -
size: once
V: TRBV7-9
CDR3: CASSSNTFSQPQHF
DNA: TGTGCCAGCAGCTCAAACACCTTTTCTCAGCCCCAGCATTTT

J: TRBJ2-7
D: TRBD1
size: -
V: TRBV2
CDR3: CATGQAGYEQYF
DNA: TGTGCCACCGGACAGGCCGGCTACGAGCAGTACTTC

J: TRBJ2-1
D: TRBD2
size: -
V: TRBV7-2
CDR3: CASSLVLAGGPSYNEQFF
DNA: TGTGCCAGCAGCCTAGTACTAGCGGGAGGGCCATCCTACAATGAGCAGTTCTTC

J: TRBJ2-7
D: -
size: once
V: TRBV5-5
CDR3: CASSPSTGFAGEQYF
DNA: TGTGCCAGCAGCCCCAGTACGGGGTTCGCGGGCGAGCAGTACTTC

J: TRBJ2-7
D: -
size: -
V: TRBV5-6
CDR3: CASSVGKSYEQYF
DNA: TGTGCCAGCAGCGTCGGGAAGTCCTACGAGCAGTACTTC

J: TRBJ1-4
D: -
size: few
V: TRBV5-1
CDR3: CASSLASGMSEKLFF
DNA: TGCGCCAGCAGCTTAGCCTCAGGGATGAGTGAAAAACTGTTTTTT

J: TRBJ1-6
D: -
size: -
V: TRBV2
CDR3: CARTGTVESPLHF
DNA: TGTGCCAGAACAGGGACGGTGGAGTCACCCCTCCACTTT

J: TRBJ2-3
D: TRBD2
size: -
V: TRBV18
CDR3: CASSPRGLAGGDTQYF
DNA: TGTGCCAGCTCGCCTCGAGGGCTAGCGGGAGGAGATACGCAGTATTTT

J: TRBJ1-1
D: -
size: -
V: TRBV20-1
CDR3: CRPDTEAFF
DNA: TGCAGGCCGGACACTGAAGCTTTCTTT

J: TRBJ1-1
D: TRBD1
size: -
V: TRBV30
CDR3: CACLRDRRAFF
DNA: TGTGCCTGTCTTCGGGACAGGAGAGCTTTCTTT

J: TRBJ2-7
D: TRBD2
size: -
V: TRBV27
CDR3: CASSPIAGLAGGSYEQYF
DNA: TGTGCCAGCAGTCCGATCGCAGGACTAGCGGGGGGCTCCTACGAGCAGTACTTC

J: TRBJ2-3
D: TRBD2
size: -
V: TRBV4-2
CDR3: CASSALAGGGSDTQYF
DNA: TGTGCCAGCAGCGCCCTAGCGGGGGGAGGGTCAGATACGCAGTATTTT

J: TRBJ1-2
D: -
size: -
V: TRBV5-6
CDR3: CASSLFISVYGYTF
DNA: TGTGCCAGCAGCTTGTTTATCTCAGTCTATGGCTACACCTTC

J: TRBJ2-5
D: TRBD2
size: -
V: TRBV18
CDR3: CASSPPGLAGETQYF
DNA: TGTGCCAGCTCACCACCGGGACTAGCGGGAGAGACCCAGTACTTC

J: TRBJ2-5
D: -
size: -
V: TRBV5-1
CDR3: CASSFVGRETQYF
DNA: TGCGCCAGCAGCTTTGTGGGGCGCGAGACCCAGTACTTC

J: TRBJ2-7
D: TRBD2
size: few
V: TRBV10-1
CDR3: CASSTGTSGSYEQYF
DNA: TGCGCCAGCAGCACCGGGACTAGCGGTTCCTACGAGCAGTACTTC

J: TRBJ1-6
D: -
size: -
V: TRBV5-1
CDR3: CASSLGGANSPLHF
DNA: TGCGCCAGCAGCTTGGGTGGGGCCAATTCACCCCTCCACTTT

J: TRBJ2-5
D: -
size: -
V: TRBV4-1
CDR3: CASSWGMGETQYF
DNA: TGCGCCAGCAGCTGGGGCATGGGGGAGACCCAGTACTTC

J: TRBJ2-1
D: TRBD2
size: few
V: TRBV5-1
CDR3: CASSFVAGVANEQFF
DNA: TGCGCCAGCAGCTTCGTAGCGGGAGTTGCAAATGAGCAGTTCTTC

J: TRBJ2-3
D: -
size: -
V: TRBV4-1
CDR3: CASSQRIGSTDTQYF
DNA: TGCGCCAGCAGCCAGCGGATAGGCAGCACAGATACGCAGTATTTT

J: TRBJ2-2
D: -
size: -
V: TRBV5-6
CDR3: CASSIGLPILGELFF
DNA: TGTGCCAGCAGCATCGGACTGCCTATTCTCGGGGAGCTGTTTTTT

J: TRBJ1-1
D: -
size: -
V: TRBV4-2
CDR3: CASSPFGAGTIPTEAFF
DNA: TGTGCCAGCAGCCCCTTTGGGGCAGGGACTATCCCCACTGAAGCTTTCTTT

J: TRBJ1-1
D: -
size: -
V: TRBV2
CDR3: CASSFWNTEAFF
DNA: TGTGCCAGCAGTTTCTGGAACACTGAAGCTTTCTTT

J: TRBJ1-5
D: -
size: few
V: TRBV18
CDR3: CASSLRDKDQPQHF
DNA: TGTGCCAGCTCCCTCCGGGACAAAGATCAGCCCCAGCATTTT

J: TRBJ1-1
D: -
size: -
V: TRBV2
CDR3: CASSAPGLESFF
DNA: TGTGCCAGCAGTGCCCCAGGGCTCGAGAGTTTCTTT

J: TRBJ2-7
D: TRBD2
size: -
V: TRBV10-1
CDR3: CASSESWASGEQYF
DNA: TGCGCCAGCAGTGAGTCGTGGGCTAGCGGTGAGCAGTACTTC

J: TRBJ2-7
D: -
size: few
V: TRBV30
CDR3: CAWSRSWAGSLEQYF
DNA: TGTGCCTGGAGTAGGAGTTGGGCAGGGTCTCTCGAGCAGTACTTC

J: TRBJ2-7
D: -
size: -
V: TRBV29-1
CDR3: CSVVAGKNYEQYF
DNA: TGCAGCGTTGTTGCGGGCAAGAACTACGAGCAGTACTTC

J: TRBJ2-7
D: TRBD1
size: -
V: TRBV27
CDR3: CASSGRDRLTYEQYF
DNA: TGTGCCAGCAGTGGGCGGGACAGGCTGACCTACGAGCAGTACTTC

J: TRBJ1-1
D: TRBD1
size: -
V: TRBV2
CDR3: CASRSTGAQAEAFF
DNA: TGTGCCAGCAGATCGACAGGGGCCCAGGCCGAAGCTTTCTTT

J: TRBJ2-7
D: TRBD1
size: few
V: TRBV6-1
CDR3: CASSLSGTGRYEQYF
DNA: TGTGCCAGCAGCCTGAGCGGGACAGGGCGTTACGAGCAGTACTTC

J: TRBJ1-4
D: -
size: -
V: TRBV28
CDR3: CASSWARPATNEKLFF
DNA: TGTGCCAGCAGTTGGGCACGACCTGCAACTAATGAAAAACTGTTTTTT

J: TRBJ2-1
D: TRBD2
size: -
V: TRBV19
CDR3: CASSTSGGPSNEQFF
DNA: TGTGCCAGTAGTACTAGCGGGGGCCCTTCCAATGAGCAGTTCTTC

J: TRBJ2-1
D: -
size: -
V: TRBV5-4
CDR3: CASSEAATFINNEQFF
DNA: TGTGCCAGCAGCGAGGCCGCCACTTTCATTAACAATGAGCAGTTCTTC

J: TRBJ1-1
D: -
size: -
V: TRBV7-8
CDR3: CASSRQGTRRSDAFF
DNA: TGTGCCAGCAGCCGACAAGGGACACGCCGTTCGGATGCTTTCTTT

J: TRBJ1-2
D: -
size: -
V: TRBV21-1
CDR3: CASSKGQGAWVGYTF
DNA: TGTGCCAGCAGCAAAGGACAGGGGGCGTGGGTAGGCTACACCTTC

J: TRBJ2-7
D: TRBD2
size: few
V: TRBV19
CDR3: CASSVGTSNDEQYF
DNA: TGTGCCAGTAGTGTAGGGACTAGCAACGACGAGCAGTACTTC

J: TRBJ2-7
D: TRBD1
size: -
V: TRBV2
CDR3: CASSFRDRGRPEQYF
DNA: TGTGCCAGCAGCTTCCGGGACAGGGGGCGCCCCGAGCAGTACTTC

J: TRBJ2-2
D: -
size: -
V: TRBV2
CDR3: CASSQLNPNTGELFF
DNA: TGTGCCAGCAGCCAACTTAACCCGAACACCGGGGAGCTGTTTTTT

J: TRBJ2-7
D: TRBD1
size: -
V: TRBV5-1
CDR3: CASSGPDRGLYEQYF
DNA: TGCGCCAGCAGCGGGCCAGACAGGGGGCTTTACGAGCAGTACTTC

J: TRBJ2-7
D: TRBD2
size: -
V: TRBV7-6
CDR3: CASPACERETYEQYF
DNA: TGTGCCAGCCCAGCTTGCGAGCGGGAGACCTACGAGCAGTACTTC

J: TRBJ1-1
D: TRBD1
size: -
V: TRBV18
CDR3: CASSPRGQSTMNTEAFF
DNA: TGTGCCAGCTCACCGCGGGGACAGAGCACGATGAACACTGAAGCTTTCTTT

J: TRBJ2-7
D: -
size: -
V: TRBV29-1
CDR3: CSVVGLPGEQYF
DNA: TGCAGCGTTGTGGGCCTACCAGGCGAGCAGTACTTC

J: TRBJ1-1
D: TRBD1
size: few
V: TRBV19
CDR3: CASTRQGNTEAFF
DNA: TGTGCCAGTACCCGACAGGGAAACACTGAAGCTTTCTTT

J: TRBJ2-2
D: -
size: -
V: TRBV6-4
CDR3: CASSDGGTGELFF
DNA: TGTGCCAGCAGTGATGGAGGCACCGGGGAGCTGTTTTTT

J: TRBJ1-1
D: -
size: -
V: TRBV5-4
CDR3: CASSLAGGNTEAFF
DNA: TGTGCCAGCAGCTTGGCGGGGGGGAACACTGAAGCTTTCTTT